This TCR beta chain was recorded in a study of read filtering for tumor transcriptome and immune sequencing. The CDR3 is 14 residues long. V gave up 4 bases and J gave up 9 bases; unmatched junction bases: 9. From germline, CDR1 is SGHVS and CDR2 FQNEAQ. The library was built from about 400 ng RNA with molecular barcoded adaptors for alpha/delta and beta/gamma chains. TCRdb reprocessed the reads with MiXCR, giving one entry per CDR3 protein. The data contain more than 100,000 distinct CDR3 sequences, over 10% of them singletons. The table lists this clonotype with many counts. The chain uses TRBV7-8 and TRBJ1-5; 7 nucleotides line up with TRBD1. Sequencing was performed on a population of CD138-negative cells sorted from bone marrow. This TCR was recovered from a donor aged 40 or over with multiple myeloma. The CDR3 loop reads CASSWDSSLGPQHF. The CDR3 DNA reads TGTGCCAGCAGCTGGGACAGCTCTTTAGGGCCCCAGCATTTT.